This entry is about one TCR beta chain. Its cognate antigen is unknown. This CDR3 comprises 15 residues. Per the germline V gene, CDR1 is SGHKS and CDR2 is YYEKEE (reference sequence). The V and J ends lost 1 base and 3 bases respectively, with 14 bases between them. TCRbeta library preparation incorporated unique molecular identifiers. Using its own MiXCR run on the PCR reads, TCRdb lists one record per CDR3 protein. Seen here are a few hundred thousand distinct CDR3 sequences, 11% observed once, and the top ten hold around 22%. The sample is drawn from a study of T-cell reconstitution after alpha-beta-depleted transplantation in children. Notes on the study in general: From newly produced T cells came most of the T-cell counts and diversity one year after transplant. About two months after transplant, alpha-beta T cells reportedly came from several hundred expanded graft clones.

The source is a male patient between 2 and 10 years old who had a stem cell transplant for chronic granulomatous disease, so the T cells may come from the graft donor. Sequenced material: peripheral blood, taken 180 days after TCRalphabeta/CD19-depleted stem cell transplant. The chain couples TRBV5-5 to TRBJ2-7; D is possibly TRBD2 (6 bases). CDR3 coding DNA: TGTGCCAGCAGCTTGTTGGTTGGGGGGAGCTACGAGCAGTACTTC. It is translated as CASSLLVGGSYEQYF.